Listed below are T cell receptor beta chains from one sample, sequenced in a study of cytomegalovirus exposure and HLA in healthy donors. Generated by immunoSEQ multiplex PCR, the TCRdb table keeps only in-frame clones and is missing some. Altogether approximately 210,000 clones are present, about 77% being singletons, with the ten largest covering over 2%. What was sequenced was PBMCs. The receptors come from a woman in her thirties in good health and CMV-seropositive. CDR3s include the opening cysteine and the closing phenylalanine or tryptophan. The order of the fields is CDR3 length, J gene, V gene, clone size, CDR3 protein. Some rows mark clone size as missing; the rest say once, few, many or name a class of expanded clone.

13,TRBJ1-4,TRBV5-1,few,CASSIDIGEKLFF
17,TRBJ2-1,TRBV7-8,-,CASSLVVGRRGGNEQFF
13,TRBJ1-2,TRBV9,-,CASSPGQGAGYTF
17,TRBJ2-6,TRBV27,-,CASSFAGPLSGANVLTF
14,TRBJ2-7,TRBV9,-,CASSVRTSGYEQYF
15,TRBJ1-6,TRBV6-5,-,CASSYSRTGDSPLHF
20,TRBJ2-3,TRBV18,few,CASSPGLWQGQLLSTDTQYF
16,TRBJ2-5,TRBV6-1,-,CASSEPGTGGGATQYF
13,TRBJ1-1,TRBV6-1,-,CASSAEQGAEAFF
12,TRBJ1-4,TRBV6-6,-,CASSYGGEKLFF
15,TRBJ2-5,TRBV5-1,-,CASSLVPSGAETQYF
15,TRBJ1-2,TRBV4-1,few,CASSLGTGTVYGYTF
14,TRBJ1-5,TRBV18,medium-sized,CASSLTGGDQPQHF
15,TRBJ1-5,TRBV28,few,CASSSLDRRAQPQHF
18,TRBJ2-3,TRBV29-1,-,CSVVGFMMLAGSTDTQYF
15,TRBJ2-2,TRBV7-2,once,CASSLDRTNTGELFF
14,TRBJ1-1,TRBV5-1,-,CASSLVGRNTEAFF
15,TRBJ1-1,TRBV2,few,CASMKGQGRGTEAFF
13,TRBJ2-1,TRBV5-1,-,CASSSGRWYEQFF
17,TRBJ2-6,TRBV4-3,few,CASSQDSGDSGANVLTF
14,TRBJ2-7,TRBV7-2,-,CASSPTSGSYEQYF
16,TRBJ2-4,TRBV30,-,CAWSVRGGGVSLDQYF
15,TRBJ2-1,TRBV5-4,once,CASSWGTGEYNEQFF
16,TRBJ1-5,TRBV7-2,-,CASSPRQIPSNQPQHF
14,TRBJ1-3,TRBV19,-,CASSPGTGLNTIYF
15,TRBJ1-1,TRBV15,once,CATSRDRSGFTEAFF
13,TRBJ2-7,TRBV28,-,CASSLNGAYEQYF
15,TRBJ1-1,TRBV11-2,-,CASSLERGRNTEAFF
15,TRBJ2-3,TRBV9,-,CASSLRQGRTDTQYF
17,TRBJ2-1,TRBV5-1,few,CASSLMSSGSSYNEQFF
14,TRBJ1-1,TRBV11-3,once,CASSKGQGGTEAFF
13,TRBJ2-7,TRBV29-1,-,CSVLAGGIYEQYF
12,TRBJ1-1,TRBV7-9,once,CASSLDEQEAFF
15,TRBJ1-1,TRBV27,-,CASSWTGDPNTEAFF
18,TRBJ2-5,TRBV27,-,CASSLSLPGLARGETQYF
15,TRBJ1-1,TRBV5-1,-,CASRRADRGNTEAFF
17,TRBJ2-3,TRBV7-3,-,CASSLGPLNPSTDTQYF
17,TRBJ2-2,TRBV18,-,CASSPLTGTLNTGELFF
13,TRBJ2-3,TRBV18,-,CASSRRGEDTQYF
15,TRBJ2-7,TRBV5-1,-,CASSLAIRGGHEQYF
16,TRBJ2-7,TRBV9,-,CASSASQGGGAYEQYF
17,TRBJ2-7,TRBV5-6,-,CASSLLGLGQGAYEQYF
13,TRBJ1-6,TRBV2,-,CAGFRGFGSPLHF
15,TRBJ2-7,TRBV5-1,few,CASSLEGTGANEQYF
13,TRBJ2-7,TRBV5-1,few,CASSSRQGYEQYF
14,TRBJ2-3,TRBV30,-,CAWSVIGGSDTQYF
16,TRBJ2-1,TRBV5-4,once,CASSRPEGARSNEQFF
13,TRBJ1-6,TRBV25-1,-,CASSESGTSPLHF
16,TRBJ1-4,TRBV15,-,CATSRDPPNRVEKLFF
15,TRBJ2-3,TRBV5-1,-,CASSLTSGRADTQYF
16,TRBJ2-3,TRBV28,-,CASSNTGEVRTDTQYF
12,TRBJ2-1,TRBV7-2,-,CASSFTRNEQFF
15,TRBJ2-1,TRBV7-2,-,CASSPTSLSYNEQFF
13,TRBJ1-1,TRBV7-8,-,CASSQRIPCEAFF
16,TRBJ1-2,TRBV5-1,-,CASSLGQLFSNYGYTF
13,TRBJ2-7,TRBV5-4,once,CASSQGASYEQYF
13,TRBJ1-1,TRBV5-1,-,CASSLSRGAEAFF
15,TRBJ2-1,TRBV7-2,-,CASSKGLALYNEQFF
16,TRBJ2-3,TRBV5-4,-,CASSLGQGNSWDTQYF
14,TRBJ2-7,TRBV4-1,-,CASSQLLQIPGQYF